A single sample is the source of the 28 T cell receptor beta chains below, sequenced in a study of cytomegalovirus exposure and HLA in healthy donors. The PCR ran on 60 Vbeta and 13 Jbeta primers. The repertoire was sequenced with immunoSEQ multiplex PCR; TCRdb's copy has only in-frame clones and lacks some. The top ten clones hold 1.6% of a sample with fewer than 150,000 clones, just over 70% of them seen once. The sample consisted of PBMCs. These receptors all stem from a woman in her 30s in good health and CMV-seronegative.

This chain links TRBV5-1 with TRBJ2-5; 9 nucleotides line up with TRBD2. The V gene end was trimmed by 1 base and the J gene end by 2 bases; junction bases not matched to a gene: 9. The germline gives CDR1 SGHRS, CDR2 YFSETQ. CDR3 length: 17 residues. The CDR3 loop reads CASSLYALAGLQETQYF. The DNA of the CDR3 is TGCGCCAGCAGCTTGTATGCTCTAGCGGGGCTACAAGAGACCCAGTACTTC.

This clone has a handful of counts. The CDR3 DNA is TGTGCCAGCAGCCCCGACATGGGAGGTCAAGAGACCCAGTACTTC. It yields the protein CASSPDMGGQETQYF. J is TRBJ2-5 and V is TRBV7-2; D perhaps matches TRBD2 (6 bases). With 5 bases removed from V and 2 bases from J, the gap between germline ends came to 15 bases. Germline V CDR1 and CDR2: SGHTA, FQGNSA. The CDR3 runs 15 residues.

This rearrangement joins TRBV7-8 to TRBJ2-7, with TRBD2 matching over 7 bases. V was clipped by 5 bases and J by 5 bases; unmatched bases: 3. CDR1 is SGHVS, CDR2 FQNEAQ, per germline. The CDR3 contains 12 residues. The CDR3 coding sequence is TGTGCCAGCAGCCTCCGGGAGGACGAGCAGTACTTC. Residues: CASSLREDEQYF.

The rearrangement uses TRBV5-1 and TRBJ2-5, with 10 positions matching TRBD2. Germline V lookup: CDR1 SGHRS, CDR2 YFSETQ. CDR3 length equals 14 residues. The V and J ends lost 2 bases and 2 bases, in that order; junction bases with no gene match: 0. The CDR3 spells CASSLAGGQETQYF. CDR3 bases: TGCGCCAGCAGCTTAGCGGGGGGGCAAGAGACCCAGTACTTC.

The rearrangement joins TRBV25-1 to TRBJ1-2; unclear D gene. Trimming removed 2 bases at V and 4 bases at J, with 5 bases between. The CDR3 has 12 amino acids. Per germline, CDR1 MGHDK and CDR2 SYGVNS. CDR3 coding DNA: TGTGCCAGCAGTGAAATGAGCTATGGCTACACCTTC. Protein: CASSEMSYGYTF.

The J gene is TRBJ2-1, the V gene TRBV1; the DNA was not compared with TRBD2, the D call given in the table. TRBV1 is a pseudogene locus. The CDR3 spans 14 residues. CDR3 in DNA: TGCACCAGCAGCCTGGGACTGGAGGAGTATGAGCAGTTCTTC. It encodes CTSSLGLEEYEQFF.

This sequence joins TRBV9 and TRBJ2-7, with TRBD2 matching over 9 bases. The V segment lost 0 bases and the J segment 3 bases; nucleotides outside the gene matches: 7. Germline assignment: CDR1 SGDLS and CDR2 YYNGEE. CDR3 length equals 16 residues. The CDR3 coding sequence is TGTGCCAGCAGCGTAGCTACAGGGACTAGCCTCTACGAGCAGTACTTC. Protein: CASSVATGTSLYEQYF.

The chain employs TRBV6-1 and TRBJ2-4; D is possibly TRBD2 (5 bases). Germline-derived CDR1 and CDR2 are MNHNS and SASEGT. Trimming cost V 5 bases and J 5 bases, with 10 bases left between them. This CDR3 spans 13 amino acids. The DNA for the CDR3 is TGTGCCAGCAGTCCCGGACTGGAAAACATTCAGTACTTC. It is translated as CASSPGLENIQYF.

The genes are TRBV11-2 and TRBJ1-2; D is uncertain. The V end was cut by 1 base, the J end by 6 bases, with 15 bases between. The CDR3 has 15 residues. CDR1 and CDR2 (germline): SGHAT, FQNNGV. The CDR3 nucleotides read TGTGCCAGCAGCTTAGTTGCCGCGCGGGTCAATGGCTACACCTTC. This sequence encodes CASSLVAARVNGYTF.

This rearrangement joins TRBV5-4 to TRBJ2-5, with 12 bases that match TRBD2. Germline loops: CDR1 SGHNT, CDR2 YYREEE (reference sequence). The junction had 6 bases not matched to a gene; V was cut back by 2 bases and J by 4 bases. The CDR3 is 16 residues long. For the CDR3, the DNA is TGTGCCAGCAGCTTCCGACTAGCGGGAGAAGTAGAGACCCAGTACTTC. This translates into CASSFRLAGEVETQYF.

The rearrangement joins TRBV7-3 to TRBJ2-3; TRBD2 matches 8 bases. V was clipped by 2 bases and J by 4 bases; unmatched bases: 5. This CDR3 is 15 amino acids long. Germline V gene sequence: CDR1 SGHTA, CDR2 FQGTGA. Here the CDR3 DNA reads TGTGCCAGCAGCTTATTCGGGACTAGTCCAGATACGCAGTATTTT. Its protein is CASSLFGTSPDTQYF.

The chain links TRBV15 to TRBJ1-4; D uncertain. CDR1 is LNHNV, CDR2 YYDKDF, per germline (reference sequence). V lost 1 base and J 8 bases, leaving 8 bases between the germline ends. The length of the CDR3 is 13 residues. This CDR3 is CATSRGPGEKLFF. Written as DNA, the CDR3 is TGTGCCACCAGCAGAGGGCCAGGAGAAAAACTGTTTTTT.

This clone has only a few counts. CDR3 bases: TGTGCCAGCAGTTTTGGGGGGGGCAGCGCTAACTATGGCTACACCTTC. Its translation: CASSFGGGSANYGYTF. This rearrangement joins TRBV28 to TRBJ1-2; TRBD1 might be the D (6 bases). The germline CDR1 and CDR2 sequences are MDHEN and SYDVKM. This CDR3 region has 16 residues. Trimming shortened V by 3 bases and J by 0 bases, and 14 bases separated the two germline ends.

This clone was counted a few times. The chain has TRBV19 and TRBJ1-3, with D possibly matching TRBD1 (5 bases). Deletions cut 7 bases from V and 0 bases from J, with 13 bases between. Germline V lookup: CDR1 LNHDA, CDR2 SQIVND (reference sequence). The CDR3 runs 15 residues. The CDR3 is CASTTGDYSGNTIYF. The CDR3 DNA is TGTGCCAGTACCACGGGGGACTACTCTGGAAACACCATATATTTT.

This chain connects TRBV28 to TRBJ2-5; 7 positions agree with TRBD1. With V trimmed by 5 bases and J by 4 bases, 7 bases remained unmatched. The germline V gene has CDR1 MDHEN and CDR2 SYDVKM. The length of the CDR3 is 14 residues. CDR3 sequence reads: CASSTRQGGETQYF. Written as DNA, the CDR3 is TGTGCCAGCAGTACACGACAGGGTGGAGAGACCCAGTACTTC.

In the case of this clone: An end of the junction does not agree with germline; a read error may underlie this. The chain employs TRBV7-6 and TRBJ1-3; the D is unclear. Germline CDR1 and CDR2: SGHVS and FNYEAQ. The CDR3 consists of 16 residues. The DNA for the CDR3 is TGTGCCAGCAGCACCTCCCCTGGTGACTCTGGAGACACCATATATTTT. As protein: CASSTSPGDSGDTIYF.

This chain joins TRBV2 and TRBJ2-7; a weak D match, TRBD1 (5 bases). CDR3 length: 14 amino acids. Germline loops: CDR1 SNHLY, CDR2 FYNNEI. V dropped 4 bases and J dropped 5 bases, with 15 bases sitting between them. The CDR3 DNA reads TGTGCCAGCAGTGTGCAGGGATGGGGCGACGAGCAGTACGTC. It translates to CASSVQGWGDEQYV.

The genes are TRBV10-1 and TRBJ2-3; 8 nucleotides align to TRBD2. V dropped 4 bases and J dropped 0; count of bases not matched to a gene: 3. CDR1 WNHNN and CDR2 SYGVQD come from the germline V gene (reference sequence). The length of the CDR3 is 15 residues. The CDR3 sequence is CASSVLAESTDTQYF. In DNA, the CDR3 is TGCGCCAGCAGTGTACTAGCGGAGAGCACAGATACGCAGTATTTT.

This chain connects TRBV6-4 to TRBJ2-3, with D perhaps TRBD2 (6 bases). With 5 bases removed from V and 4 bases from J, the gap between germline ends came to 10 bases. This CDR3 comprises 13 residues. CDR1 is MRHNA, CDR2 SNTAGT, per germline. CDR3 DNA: TGTGCCAGCAGTTCGACTAGGTCAGATACGCAGTATTTT. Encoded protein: CASSSTRSDTQYF.

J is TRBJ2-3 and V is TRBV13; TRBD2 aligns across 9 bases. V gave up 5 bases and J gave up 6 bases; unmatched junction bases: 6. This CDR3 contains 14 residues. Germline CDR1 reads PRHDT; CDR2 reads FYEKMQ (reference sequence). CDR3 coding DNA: TGTGCCAGCAGCCTTAGCGGGGGCGGGGATACGCAGTATTTT. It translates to CASSLSGGGDTQYF.

The CDR3 region is CASSYDPGTQYF. The CDR3 DNA follows: TGTGCCAGCAGCTACGACCCGGGGACCCAGTACTTC. The chain joins TRBV7-9 to TRBJ2-5, with D uncertain. V gave up 4 bases and J gave up 7 bases, with 10 bases separating them. From germline, CDR1 is SEHNR and CDR2 FQNEAQ (reference sequence). There are 12 residues in the CDR3.

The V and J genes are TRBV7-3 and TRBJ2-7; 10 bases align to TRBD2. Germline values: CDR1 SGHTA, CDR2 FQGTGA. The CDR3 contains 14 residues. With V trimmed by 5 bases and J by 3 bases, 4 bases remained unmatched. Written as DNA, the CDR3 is TGTGCCAGCAGCCGGACTAGCGGAAGCTACGAGCAGTACTTC. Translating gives CASSRTSGSYEQYF.

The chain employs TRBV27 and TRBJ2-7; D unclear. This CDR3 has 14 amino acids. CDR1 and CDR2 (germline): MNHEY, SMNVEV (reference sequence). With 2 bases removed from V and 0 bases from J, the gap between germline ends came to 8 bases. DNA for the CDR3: TGTGCCAGCAGTTTAGGGCGTAGCTCCTACGAGCAGTACTTC. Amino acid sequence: CASSLGRSSYEQYF.

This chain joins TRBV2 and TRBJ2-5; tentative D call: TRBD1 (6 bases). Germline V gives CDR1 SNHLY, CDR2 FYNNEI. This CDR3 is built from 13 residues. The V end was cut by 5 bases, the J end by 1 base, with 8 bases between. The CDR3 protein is CASSSDSQETQYF. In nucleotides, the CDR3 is TGTGCCAGCAGTTCGGACAGCCAAGAGACCCAGTACTTC.

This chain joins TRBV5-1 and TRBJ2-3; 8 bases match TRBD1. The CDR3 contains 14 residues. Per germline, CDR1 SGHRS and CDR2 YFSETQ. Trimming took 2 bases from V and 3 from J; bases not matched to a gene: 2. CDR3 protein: CASSLQGDTDTQYF. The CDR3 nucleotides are TGCGCCAGCAGCTTACAGGGGGATACAGATACGCAGTATTTT.

The CDR3 nucleotides read TGTGCCACCAGCCAAGACGCGGGGGCGCGATATGGCTACACCTTC. Translation gives CATSQDAGARYGYTF. The chain recombines TRBV15 with TRBJ1-2; tentatively, D is TRBD1 (6 bases). The ends were cut back, 5 bases at V and 5 bases at J, with 18 bases in the middle. CDR1 LNHNV and CDR2 YYDKDF come from the germline V gene (reference sequence). This CDR3 region has 15 residues.

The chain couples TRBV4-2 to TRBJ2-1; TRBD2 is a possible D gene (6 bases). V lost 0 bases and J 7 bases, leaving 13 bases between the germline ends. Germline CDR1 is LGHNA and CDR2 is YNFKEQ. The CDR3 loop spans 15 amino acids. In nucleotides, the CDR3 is TGTGCCAGCAGCCAAGAAGTGGTAGGGAGGAATGAGCAGTTCTTC. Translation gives CASSQEVVGRNEQFF.

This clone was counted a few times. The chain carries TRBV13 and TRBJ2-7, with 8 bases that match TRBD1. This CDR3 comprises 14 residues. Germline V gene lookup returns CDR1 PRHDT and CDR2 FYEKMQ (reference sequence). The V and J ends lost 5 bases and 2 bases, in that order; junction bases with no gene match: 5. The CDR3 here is CASSRDRPTYEQYF. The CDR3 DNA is TGTGCCAGCAGCCGGGACAGGCCAACCTACGAGCAGTACTTC.